This section outlines one T cell receptor beta chain sequence together with its context. The CDR3 spans 13 residues. The V gene lost 8 bases and the J gene lost 4 bases, with 14 bases spanning the gap. Germline V gene sequence: CDR1 MNHEY, CDR2 SMNVEV (reference sequence). The data were obtained in a study of control samples from healthy donors and cancer patients. Repertoires were generated with immunoSEQ multiplex PCR, while TCRdb's copy carries only in-frame clones and drops some. The sample consists of approximately 160,000 clones, 94% of them appearing once. The clonotype was recovered from a woman aged 18-30 years in good health. The sample consisted of blood. The rearrangement uses TRBV27 and TRBJ2-5; tentative D call: TRBD1 (5 bases). CDR3 nucleotides: TGTGCCAGCGGGGAAGGGGCGGCAGAGACCCAGTACTTC. Protein product: CASGEGAAETQYF.